This entry describes one T cell receptor beta chain. The data were taken from a study of blood T cell repertoires in COVID-19. Study at large: Samples representing acute and convalescent COVID-19 were sourced from the United States, Italy and Spain.

Per the study methods: Quantification of nucleated cells was approximated via reference gene primer amplification. Clones were read by immunoSEQ multiplex PCR, and TCRdb kept only the in-frame ones, dropping some. From that table come the V and J calls and clone size; the DNA was used to work out D and trimming. The sample yields 250,000 to 300,000 clones, approximately 90% seen once. This CDR3 region has 16 residues. Trimming removed 0 bases from V and 5 bases from J, with 16 bases in between. Germline-derived CDR1 and CDR2 are ENHRY and SYGVKD. Material for sequencing was peripheral blood. This clonotype was sampled from a woman between 50 and 59 years old who had recovered from COVID-19. The chain is built from TRBV10-3 and TRBJ1-1; weak D call: TRBD1 (6 bases). CDR3 sequence reads: CAISESTTGRVTEAFF. In nucleotides, the CDR3 is TGTGCCATCAGTGAGTCCACCACAGGGCGAGTAACTGAAGCTTTCTTT.